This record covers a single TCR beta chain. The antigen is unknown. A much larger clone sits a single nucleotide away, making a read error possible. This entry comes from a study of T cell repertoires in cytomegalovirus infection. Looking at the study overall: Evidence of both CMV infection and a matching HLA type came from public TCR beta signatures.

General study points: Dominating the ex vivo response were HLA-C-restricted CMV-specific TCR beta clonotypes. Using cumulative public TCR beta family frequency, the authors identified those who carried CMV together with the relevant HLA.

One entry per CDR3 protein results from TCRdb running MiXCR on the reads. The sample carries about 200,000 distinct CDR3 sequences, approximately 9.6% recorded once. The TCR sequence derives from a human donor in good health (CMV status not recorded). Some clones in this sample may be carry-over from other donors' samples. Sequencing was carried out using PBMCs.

Here the CDR3 reads CASRARQGNQPQHF. The CDR3 DNA sequence: TGTGCCAGCAGGGCTCGACAGGGAAATCAGCCCCAGCATTTT. V usage is TRBV6-1 and J usage is TRBJ1-5, with TRBD1 matching 7 bases. V lost 6 bases, J lost 4 bases, and 6 bases stayed unmatched. This CDR3 comprises 14 residues. Germline CDR1 and CDR2: MNHNS and SASEGT.